Presented here are 23 T cell receptor beta chains from one specimen sequenced in a study of T cell responses to AZD1222 COVID-19 vaccine (dated by TCRdb to the early 2020s). The meaning of the sample's time point label: about 28 days (+/-7) after the second vaccine dose. The library was prepared using the immunoSEQ multiplex PCR assay. TCRdb carries this immuneACCESS record with in-frame sequences only. Its versions omit some clonotypes, under half of them owing to an unresolved V gene in the studies checked, with the rest unexplained. The table for this sample lists under 150,000 clones; 80% to 90% of them were counted only once. The top ten hold about 9.5% of the sample. Source: peripheral blood, taken 28 days after the second AZD1222 dose. These receptors came from an adult who received the AZD1222 COVID-19 vaccine.

This clone has a single count. V gene TRBV6-1 combines with J gene TRBJ2-3; 10 positions match TRBD2. Germline values: CDR1 MNHNS, CDR2 SASEGT. The CDR3 spans 17 residues. With 4 bases clipped from V and 12 bases from J, the junction kept 19 bases outside the gene matches. Here the CDR3 reads CASSAPWASGGYPIQYF. CDR3 coding DNA: TGTGCCAGCAGTGCCCCGTGGGCTAGCGGGGGTTACCCAATACAGTATTTT.

The gene calls are TRBV27 and TRBJ1-2; maybe TRBD1 (6 bases). Germline V gives CDR1 MNHEY, CDR2 SMNVEV (reference sequence). This CDR3 has 16 amino acids. V was trimmed by 2 bases and J by 8 bases, leaving 21 bases between them. This CDR3 is CASSLARDGGGGGYTF. The CDR3 DNA reads TGTGCCAGCAGTTTAGCCAGGGATGGTGGTGGGGGCGGCTACACCTTC.

The rearrangement uses TRBV19 and TRBJ1-2; 7 bases are shared with TRBD1. Germline V gene sequence: CDR1 LNHDA, CDR2 SQIVND (reference sequence). The CDR3 runs to 20 residues. J was trimmed by 2 bases and V by 3 bases; bases with no gene match: 21. The CDR3 sequence is CASSIIRSRPGQAVNYGYTF. As DNA, the CDR3 is TGTGCCAGTAGTATTATAAGGTCGCGCCCAGGACAGGCGGTAAACTATGGCTACACCTTC.

The genes are TRBV7-9 and TRBJ1-1; D uncertain. In germline, CDR1 is SEHNR, CDR2 FQNEAQ (reference sequence). Trimming took off 5 bases at V and 5 bases at J, with 15 bases between the two ends. CDR3 size: 14 residues. This chain's CDR3 is CASSPGDIRTEAFF. CDR3 nucleotide sequence: TGTGCCAGCAGCCCCGGGGATATCAGGACTGAAGCTTTCTTT.

V gene TRBV19 combines with J gene TRBJ1-2; 12 bases are shared with TRBD1. J gave up 7 bases and V 10 bases, and 13 bases lay outside the gene matches. Germline loops: CDR1 LNHDA, CDR2 SQIVND (reference sequence). The CDR3 runs 15 residues. Written as DNA, the CDR3 is TGTGCCATCGATCAACCGGGACAGGGGGCATTTGGCTACACCTTC. It yields the protein CAIDQPGQGAFGYTF.

The rearrangement joins TRBV12-5 to TRBJ2-1; 7 bases match TRBD2. The CDR3 runs 15 residues. V was clipped by 6 bases and J by 0 bases; unmatched bases: 5. Germline V gives CDR1 LGHNT, CDR2 FRNRAP. CDR3 nucleotides: TGTGCTAGTGGGGGGGGAGGGAGCTCCTACAATGAGCAGTTCTTC. It is translated as CASGGGGSSYNEQFF.

The chain links TRBV5-1 to TRBJ1-2, with 7 bases that match TRBD1. The germline CDR1 and CDR2 sequences are SGHRS and YFSETQ. The junction had 4 bases not matched to a gene; V was cut back by 2 bases and J by 6 bases. CDR3 length: 13 amino acids. In DNA, the CDR3 is TGCGCCAGCAGCTTACAGGGGACCCATGGCTACACCTTC. Protein: CASSLQGTHGYTF.

The chain joins TRBV5-8 to TRBJ1-5; D is undetermined. The germline V and J ends were trimmed by 4 bases and 1 base, with 15 bases remaining between them. CDR1 is SGHTS, CDR2 YDEGEE, per germline. This CDR3 contains 16 residues. This chain's CDR3 is CASSLDGRGSNQPQHF. The CDR3 nucleotides read TGTGCCAGCAGCCTGGACGGACGCGGAAGCAATCAGCCCCAGCATTTT.

This sequence joins TRBV18 and TRBJ1-1; D is unclear. Looked up from germline, CDR1 is KGHSH and CDR2 is LQKENI. V shed 3 bases and J shed 1 base, with 12 bases lying between them. The CDR3 loop spans 15 amino acids. DNA of the CDR3: TGTGCCAGCTCACCGCGAACAGTATCGAACACTGAAGCTTTCTTT. Translated, it gives CASSPRTVSNTEAFF.

The genes are TRBV7-3 and TRBJ1-6; maybe TRBD1 (5 bases). V was cut by 4 bases and J by 9 bases, with 10 bases left in between. Germline V gene lookup returns CDR1 SGHTA and CDR2 FQGTGA. This CDR3 is 13 amino acids long. CDR3 region: CASSSRGFSPLHF. The CDR3 nucleotides are TGTGCCAGCAGCTCCCGGGGGTTTTCACCCCTCCACTTT.

This chain connects TRBV30 to TRBJ1-6; possible D gene TRBD1, 6 bases. The CDR3 sequence is 15 residues long. The germline V gene encodes CDR1 GTSNPN and CDR2 SVGIG (reference sequence). Trimming removed 3 bases from V and 5 bases from J, with 14 bases in between. CDR3: CAWRIRTAHNSPLHF. The CDR3 nucleotides are TGTGCCTGGAGAATCAGGACAGCTCATAATTCACCCCTCCACTTT.

This chain uses TRBV4-1 with TRBJ2-2; maybe TRBD1 (5 bases). Germline CDR1 reads MGHRA; CDR2 reads YSYEKL. The germline V and J ends were trimmed by 4 bases and 7 bases, with 16 bases remaining between them. The CDR3 covers 15 residues. CDR3 region: CASSRGQGGIGELFF. CDR3 DNA: TGCGCCAGCAGCCGCGGCCAGGGCGGAATCGGGGAGCTGTTTTTT.

The rearrangement uses TRBV6-5 and TRBJ1-4; tentative D call: TRBD1 (6 bases). V lost 0 bases and J lost 4, with 9 bases in between. Germline V CDR1 and CDR2: MNHEY, SVGAGI. This CDR3 has 15 amino acids. CDR3 sequence reads: CASSYSDRSNEKLFF. In nucleotides, the CDR3 is TGTGCCAGCAGTTACTCAGACAGGAGTAATGAAAAACTGTTTTTT.

V and J are TRBV6-2 or TRBV6-3 and TRBJ1-5; D not resolved. CDR1 is MNHEY, CDR2 SVGEGT, per germline. The CDR3 loop spans 12 amino acids. V gave up 2 bases and J gave up 3 bases, with 2 bases separating them. CDR3 nucleotide sequence: TGTGCCAGCAGTTACACCAATCAGCCCCAGCATTTT. Translation gives CASSYTNQPQHF.

This chain connects TRBV7-9 to TRBJ1-2; 7 bases align to TRBD1. The CDR3 totals 14 residues. With V trimmed by 4 bases and J by 8 bases, 10 bases remained unmatched. Germline CDR1 and CDR2: SEHNR and FQNEAQ (reference sequence). The CDR3 sequence is CASSWTLTRGGYTF. Here the CDR3 DNA reads TGTGCCAGCAGCTGGACTCTTACCAGGGGGGGCTACACCTTC.

J is TRBJ2-7 and V is TRBV9, with TRBD2 matching 7 bases. CDR3 length equals 16 residues. J gave up 1 base and V 0 bases, and 7 bases lay outside the gene matches. From germline, CDR1 is SGDLS and CDR2 YYNGEE. The CDR3 DNA sequence: TGTGCCAGCAGCGTAGCGGGACTACCTACATCCTACGAGCAGTACTTC. This codes for CASSVAGLPTSYEQYF.

V usage is TRBV7-3 and J usage is TRBJ2-2, with 9 positions matching TRBD1. There are 16 residues in the CDR3. The J segment lost 5 bases and the V segment lost 5 bases, leaving 9 bases of the junction unmatched. Germline loops: CDR1 SGHTA, CDR2 FQGTGA. In DNA form, the CDR3 reads TGTGCCAGCAGCCCACCGGGACAGGGTTCTACCGGGGAGCTGTTTTTT. Its translation: CASSPPGQGSTGELFF.

This chain joins TRBV6-6 and TRBJ2-3, with D tentatively TRBD1 or TRBD2 (5 bases each). Germline values: CDR1 MNHNY, CDR2 SVGAGI (reference sequence). This CDR3 comprises 12 residues. The DNA of the CDR3 is TGTGCGCTGGGACCTAGCACAGATACGCAGTATTTT. Its protein is CALGPSTDTQYF.

The chain recombines TRBV18 with TRBJ1-2; no clear D. The CDR3 is 16 residues long. The germline V and J ends were trimmed by 0 bases and 4 bases, with 15 bases remaining between them. Germline-derived CDR1 and CDR2 are KGHSH and LQKENI. The CDR3 bases are TGTGCCAGCTCACCACCTTCCCGAGACCTTAGCTATGGCTACACCTTC. Residues: CASSPPSRDLSYGYTF.

This clone was found once. The V gene is TRBV7-9, the J gene TRBJ1-4; D call uncertain. The CDR3 consists of 17 residues. Germline V CDR1 and CDR2: SEHNR, FQNEAQ (reference sequence). V was pared by 5 bases and J by 2 bases, with 18 bases between. The CDR3 DNA follows: TGTGCCAGCAGCCATACATGGCACCGAGGGACTAATGAAAAACTGTTTTTT. This encodes CASSHTWHRGTNEKLFF.

V is TRBV30 and J is TRBJ1-1, with 8 nucleotides matching TRBD1. Germline V gene data show CDR1 as GTSNPN and CDR2 as SVGIG (reference sequence). Trimming cost V 2 bases and J 6 bases; bases outside gene matches: 8. The CDR3 totals 14 residues. CDR3 nucleotides: TGTGCCTGGAGTATCCGGGACAGGAAGTCTGAAGCTTTCTTT. Protein: CAWSIRDRKSEAFF.

This chain uses TRBV7-2 with TRBJ1-4, with TRBD1 matching 7 bases. The CDR3 covers 15 residues. CDR1 and CDR2 (germline): SGHTA, FQGNSA. J gave up 8 bases and V 2 bases, and 8 bases lay outside the gene matches. The CDR3 sequence: CASSLKARGGEKLFF. As DNA, the CDR3 is TGTGCCAGCAGCTTAAAGGCCAGGGGGGGCGAAAAACTGTTTTTT.

This chain connects TRBV5-1 to TRBJ2-5, with TRBD2 as a possible D gene (5 bases). The length of the CDR3 is 15 residues. Germline CDR1 SGHRS, CDR2 YFSETQ. V shed 4 bases and J shed 4 bases, with 17 bases lying between them. The CDR3 protein is CASSRQRAGGETQYF. The CDR3 coding sequence is TGCGCCAGCAGCCGCCAGAGGGCGGGCGGAGAGACCCAGTACTTC. The whole variable domain, filled in from reference TRBV5-1 and TRBJ2-5, reads KAGVTQTPRYLIKTRGQQVTLSCSPISGHRSVSWYQQTPGQGLQFLFEYFSETQRNKGNFPGRFSGRQFSNSRSEMNVSTLELGDSALYLCASSRQRAGGETQYFGPGTRLLVL.